This T cell receptor beta chain originates from a study of cytotoxic CD8 clonotypes in ibrutinib-treated CLL. About the research overall: Responses comprised 24 partial and 2 complete; at median approximately six years, about 15 remained remitted and approximately twelve progressed.

The V end was cut by 10 bases, the J end by 5 bases, with 20 bases between. The CDR3 is 14 amino acids. Germline V CDR1 and CDR2: ENHRY, SYGVKD. Using immunoSEQ multiplex PCR, the repertoire was profiled, and TCRdb retains in-frame clones only, with some absent. The sample yields roughly 250,000 clones, 70% seen once. Notes on the study in general: Clonality increased at ibrutinib response and stayed stable in sustained remission. At progression, however, it fell back toward baseline. While tracking circulating CD8+ T-cell counts, baseline clonality exceeded that of age-matched healthy donors. Few clonotypes were public, and these shrank or held steady under treatment.

As concerns this clone: Its target is unknown.

This TCR came from a human donor with chronic lymphocytic leukemia. Specimen: PBMCs, collected after 24 months of ibrutinib treatment. The chain links TRBV10-3 to TRBJ2-5; D is tentatively TRBD1 or TRBD2 (5 bases each). The DNA of the CDR3 is TGTGCCACCCGGAAAGGCCAAGGGGAGGAGACCCAGTACTTC. It encodes CATRKGQGEETQYF.